This T cell receptor (beta chain) stems from a study of immune cell composition in non-small cell lung cancer. V was pared by 2 bases and J by 1 base, with 11 bases between. CDR3 size: 15 residues. Germline loops: CDR1 SGHTA, CDR2 FQGTGA. Method: immunoSEQ multiplex PCR; TCRdb's copy keeps in-frame clones and lacks some. The table includes 13,000 or so clones, about 70% detected once. The sequence derives from a human donor with non-small cell lung cancer. Material for sequencing was lung tumor tissue. The rearrangement links TRBV7-3 to TRBJ1-2; TRBD1 might be the D (5 bases). The CDR3 here is CASSLSATDNYGYTF. The CDR3 DNA follows: TGTGCCAGCAGCTTATCCGCGACAGATAACTATGGCTACACCTTC. The full variable domain, in which reference TRBV7-3 and TRBJ1-2 provide the parts outside the CDR3, is GAGVSQTPSNKVTEKGKYVELRCDPISGHTALYWYRQSLGQGPEFLIYFQGTGAADDSGLPNDRFFAVRPEGSVSTLKIQRTERGDSAVYLCASSLSATDNYGYTFGSGTRLTVV.